Each of the 5 T cell receptor beta chains below was sequenced from the same sample in a study of blood T cells in healthy people across ages. Sample-barcoded 5' priming and a J-beta primer mix drove a second PCR of roughly 6 to 12 cycles. Using its own MiXCR run on the 5' RACE reads, TCRdb lists one record per CDR3 protein. The sample holds about 680,000 distinct CDR3 sequences, approximately 49% seen once. The specimen was blood. The receptors shown here come from a woman aged 60-75 years in good health.

The genes are TRBV5-6 and TRBJ1-2; D is possibly TRBD1 (5 bases). The CDR3 consists of 15 residues. Germline V lookup: CDR1 SGHDT, CDR2 YYEEEE. Trimming shortened V by 0 bases and J by 5 bases, and 14 bases separated the two germline ends. The CDR3 reads CASSLGPQGRYGYTF. Written as DNA, the CDR3 is TGTGCCAGCAGCTTGGGGCCCCAGGGACGGTATGGCTACACCTTC.

The V gene is TRBV6-5, the J gene TRBJ2-7; D gene ambiguous. V was shortened by 0 bases and J by 0 bases, with 12 bases between the two germline ends. This CDR3 spans 16 amino acids. The germline V gene encodes CDR1 MNHEY and CDR2 SVGAGI. The CDR3 here is CASSYSFGLNSYEQYF. Here the CDR3 DNA reads TGTGCCAGCAGTTACTCGTTTGGGCTGAACTCCTACGAGCAGTACTTC.

Here the CDR3 reads CASSLDSGRGNEQFF. The CDR3 coding sequence is TGCGCCAGCAGCTTGGACAGCGGGAGGGGCAATGAGCAGTTCTTC. The V and J genes are TRBV5-1 and TRBJ2-1; TRBD2 matches 10 bases. Germline-derived CDR1 and CDR2 are SGHRS and YFSETQ. V lost 0 bases, J lost 6 bases, and 3 bases stayed unmatched. The CDR3 covers 15 residues.

This clonotype was recorded many times. Here the CDR3 reads CASSLGTSRMRAQYF. CDR3 nucleotides: TGTGCCAGCAGCTTAGGGACTAGCCGAATGAGGGCCCAGTACTTC. The gene calls are TRBV7-2 and TRBJ2-5; 8 bases align to TRBD2. The CDR3 sequence is 15 residues long. V dropped 1 base and J dropped 9; count of bases not matched to a gene: 10. Per the germline V gene, CDR1 is SGHTA and CDR2 is FQGNSA.

The chain employs TRBV20-1 and TRBJ2-7, with 14 bases matching TRBD2. This CDR3 region has 16 residues. Germline V lookup: CDR1 DFQATT, CDR2 SNEGSKA (reference sequence). The V gene end was trimmed by 4 bases and the J gene end by 0 bases; junction bases not matched to a gene: 5. CDR3 coding DNA: TGCAGTGCTAAGGGACTAGCGGGAGCAAGCTCCTACGAGCAGTACTTC. Translation gives CSAKGLAGASSYEQYF.